The clone carrying this T cell receptor beta chain was observed a handful of times. Its antigen is unidentified. The method was immunoSEQ multiplex PCR; TCRdb's version includes in-frame clones alone and lacks a portion of them. The sample yields 150,000 to 200,000 clones, under 95% seen once. The sample belongs to a study of T cell responses to AZD1222 COVID-19 vaccine. Study-level findings and limits: Spike-spanning, vaccine-associated CD4 TCRs were dominant at 160-218 and 743-854. Donor demographics were predominantly white British with a female majority; clonal diversity may be underestimated. Only five to seven AZD1222 recipients were seropositive at baseline.

The germline V and J ends were trimmed by 4 bases and 0 bases, with 9 bases remaining between them. This CDR3 is built from 14 residues. Germline CDR1 SNHLY, CDR2 FYNNEI. This receptor was obtained from an adult in good health. The rearrangement uses TRBV2 and TRBJ1-2, with D possibly TRBD1 on 6 matching bases. Source: peripheral blood, taken on day 0 of AZD1222 vaccination. The CDR3 here is CASSVQGTNYGYTF. As DNA, the CDR3 is TGTGCCAGCAGTGTACAGGGAACTAACTATGGCTACACCTTC.